This record looks at one TCR beta chain sequence and its context. The data belong to a study of blood T cell repertoires in COVID-19. This CDR3 region has 14 residues. Trimming took off 6 bases at V and 0 bases at J, with 12 bases between the two ends. Germline V CDR1 and CDR2: MDHEN, SYDVKM. TCRdb keeps only in-frame clones here, not all; method: immunoSEQ multiplex PCR. The sample lists around 260,000 clones, around 87% occurring once. This clonotype was obtained from a woman between 45 and 65 years old with acute or convalescent COVID-19. Specimen: peripheral blood. This chain connects TRBV28 to TRBJ2-7; D gene ambiguous. CDR3 DNA: TGTGCCAGCAGAGGATCTTACAGCTCCTACGAGCAGTACTTC. Amino acids: CASRGSYSSYEQYF.